A selection of T cell receptor beta chains follows, all from one sample in a study of shared clonotypes between healthy human individuals. TCRdb's copy holds only in-frame clones and misses some; the assay was immunoSEQ multiplex PCR. In the table there are millions of clones, just under 95% of which are singletons. Source material: naive CD8+ T cells sorted from blood. The origin of the receptors is a man younger than 35 in good health. CDR3s include the opening cysteine and the closing phenylalanine or tryptophan. A D gene is named only where the DNA matches it firmly. The size of a clone is reported for some rows only, either as once, few or many, or as a class for expanded clones.

abundance | j_gene | d_gene | v_gene | CDR3aa | CDR3nt
NA | TRBJ2-2 | TRBD2 | TRBV7-6 | CASSLRSGRNTGELFF | TGTGCCAGCAGCTTACGTAGCGGGAGAAACACCGGGGAGCTGTTTTTT
once | TRBJ2-3 | TRBD1 | TRBV27 | CASSPYRGSTDTQYF | TGTGCCAGCAGTCCCTACAGGGGGAGCACAGATACGCAGTATTTT
NA | TRBJ2-5 | NA | TRBV7-8 | CASSPLKGETQYF | TGTGCCAGCAGCCCGCTAAAGGGGGAGACCCAGTACTTC
NA | TRBJ2-5 | TRBD2 | TRBV11-2 | CASSVTSGRETQYF | TGTGCCAGCAGCGTCACTAGCGGGCGGGAGACCCAGTACTTC
NA | TRBJ1-2 | TRBD1 | TRBV4-1 | CASSQETGGGYGYTF | TGCGCCAGCAGCCAAGAGACAGGGGGAGGCTATGGCTACACCTTC
NA | TRBJ1-1 | NA | TRBV5-1 | CASSSEMNTEAFF | TGCGCCAGCAGCTCAGAAATGAACACTGAAGCTTTCTTT
NA | TRBJ2-3 | NA | TRBV27 | CASSFVFTRADTQYF | TGTGCCAGCAGTTTTGTATTCACCCGGGCAGATACGCAGTATTTT
NA | TRBJ2-1 | NA | TRBV27 | CASRVVGGYNEQFF | TGTGCCAGCAGAGTTGTGGGGGGTTACAATGAGCAGTTCTTC
NA | TRBJ1-2 | NA | TRBV18 | CASSPFPFPDEAGGTPF | TGTGCCAGCTCACCCTTCCCTTTTCCCGACGAAGCTGGGGGCACTCCCTTC
NA | TRBJ2-5 | NA | TRBV7-7 | CASSLAWEAETQYF | TGTGCTAGCAGCTTAGCCTGGGAGGCAGAGACCCAGTACTTC
NA | TRBJ2-1 | NA | TRBV27 | CASSFEGYNEQFF | TGTGCCAGCAGTTTCGAGGGTTACAATGAGCAGTTCTTC
NA | TRBJ2-2 | NA | TRBV6-1 | CASEDTGELFF | TGTGCCTCGGAGGACACCGGGGAGCTGTTTTTT
NA | TRBJ2-2 | NA | TRBV19 | CASTEGANTGELFF | TGTGCCAGTACTGAGGGTGCGAACACCGGGGAGCTGTTTTTT
NA | TRBJ2-7 | NA | TRBV27 | CASSPRPYEQYF | TGTGCCAGCAGTCCGCGCCCCTACGAGCAGTACTTC
NA | TRBJ1-2 | NA | TRBV28 | CATSPSTAANYGYTF | TGTGCCACCTCGCCATCGACAGCGGCTAACTATGGCTACACCTTC
NA | TRBJ2-1 | TRBD2 | TRBV29-1 | CSVASGGIPSPVEQFF | TGCAGCGTTGCTAGCGGGGGGATTCCATCCCCCGTTGAGCAGTTCTTC
NA | TRBJ2-1 | NA | TRBV5-1 | CASSRSLGDPSYNEQFF | TGCGCCAGCAGCCGGTCGTTGGGGGACCCCTCCTACAATGAGCAGTTCTTC
NA | TRBJ1-3 | NA | TRBV6-5 | CASSYSGDSGNTIYF | TGTGCCAGCAGTTACTCGGGGGACTCTGGAAACACCATATATTTT
NA | TRBJ2-7 | NA | TRBV7-9 | CASSPRMEDYEQYF | TGTGCCAGCAGCCCACGGATGGAGGACTACGAGCAGTACTTC
once | TRBJ2-4 | NA | TRBV4-1 | CASSLLEGQIIQYF | TGCGCCAGCAGCCTCCTGGAAGGACAGATCATTCAGTACTTC
NA | TRBJ1-6 | NA | TRBV7-9 | CASSETNSPLHF | TGTGCCAGCAGCGAAACTAATTCACCCCTCCACTTT
NA | TRBJ1-1 | TRBD1 | TRBV9 | CASSPGTGFNTEAFF | TGTGCCAGCAGCCCAGGGACAGGATTCAACACTGAAGCTTTCTTT
NA | TRBJ2-1 | TRBD1 | TRBV7-9 | CASSFSQGVSNEQFF | TGTGCCAGCAGCTTTTCCCAGGGGGTGTCCAATGAGCAGTTCTTC
NA | TRBJ2-7 | NA | TRBV27 | CASSLGTGPYEQYF | TGTGCCAGCAGTCTCGGGACGGGACCCTACGAGCAGTACTTC
NA | TRBJ1-5 | NA | TRBV30 | CAWQEAGGNQPQHF | TGTGCCTGGCAGGAAGCGGGAGGCAATCAGCCCCAGCATTTT
NA | TRBJ2-7 | TRBD2 | TRBV7-6 | CASSQGLAGGLQYEQYF | TGTGCCAGCAGCCAAGGACTAGCGGGAGGGCTGCAATACGAGCAGTACTTC
NA | TRBJ2-7 | TRBD1 | TRBV19 | CASSMVSGTGDEQYF | TGTGCCAGTAGTATGGTGTCCGGGACAGGGGACGAGCAGTACTTC
NA | TRBJ1-1 | NA | TRBV13 | CASSGGGTPGTEAFF | TGTGCCAGCAGCGGAGGAGGGACCCCCGGCACTGAAGCTTTCTTT
NA | TRBJ2-2 | NA | TRBV28 | CATAQANTGELFF | TGTGCCACTGCACAGGCGAACACCGGGGAGCTGTTTTTT
NA | TRBJ2-7 | NA | TRBV7-2 | CASSLGGGAAYEQYF | TGTGCCAGCAGCTTAGGAGGCGGGGCCGCCTACGAGCAGTACTTC
NA | TRBJ2-3 | NA | TRBV5-4 | CASSLLSGSTDTQYF | TGTGCCAGCAGCTTGTTGAGCGGGAGCACAGATACGCAGTATTTT
NA | TRBJ2-7 | NA | TRBV9 | CASSVEGYEQYF | TGTGCCAGCAGCGTAGAGGGCTACGAGCAGTACTTC
NA | TRBJ2-7 | TRBD2 | TRBV5-3 | CARSLPLAGSYEQYF | TGTGCCAGAAGCTTGCCCCTAGCGGGTTCCTACGAGCAGTACTTC
NA | TRBJ2-1 | NA | TRBV9 | CASSAYPHNEQFF | TGTGCCAGCAGCGCCTACCCCCACAATGAGCAGTTCTTC
once | TRBJ2-5 | NA | TRBV5-1 | CASTWGRFSETQYF | TGCGCCAGCACATGGGGGCGGTTTTCAGAGACCCAGTACTTC
once | TRBJ2-7 | TRBD1 | TRBV7-6 | CASSSGTVGEQYF | TGTGCCAGCAGCTCAGGGACAGTCGGCGAGCAGTACTTC
NA | TRBJ2-2 | TRBD1 | TRBV19 | CASSIETGGPNTGELFF | TGTGCCAGTAGTATTGAGACAGGGGGTCCGAACACCGGGGAGCTGTTTTTT
NA | TRBJ2-5 | TRBD2 | TRBV13 | CASSLRLAFPETQYF | TGTGCCAGCAGCTTAAGACTAGCTTTTCCGGAGACCCAGTACTTC
NA | TRBJ1-1 | TRBD1 | TRBV5-1 | CASSIQGANTEAFF | TGCGCCAGCAGCATACAGGGGGCGAACACTGAAGCTTTCTTT
NA | TRBJ1-2 | NA | TRBV9 | CASSVEANYGYTF | TGTGCCAGCAGCGTCGAAGCTAACTATGGCTACACCTTC
NA | TRBJ2-1 | NA | TRBV4-1 | CASSHLDNEQFF | TGCGCCAGCAGCCACCTTGACAATGAGCAGTTCTTC
NA | TRBJ2-3 | TRBD1 | TRBV7-9 | CASSHRDSDTDTQYF | TGTGCCAGCAGCCACCGGGACAGTGACACAGATACGCAGTATTTT
NA | TRBJ1-4 | TRBD1 | TRBV27 | CASSLYPGTGDEKLFF | TGTGCCAGCAGTCTCTACCCCGGGACAGGGGATGAAAAACTGTTTTTT
NA | TRBJ2-7 | TRBD1 | TRBV7-9 | CASSTRDRETYEQYF | TGTGCCAGCAGCACCCGGGACAGGGAAACTTACGAGCAGTACTTC
NA | TRBJ2-7 | NA | TRBV7-2 | CASRNTGNSYEQYF | TGTGCCAGCCGTAATACAGGGAACTCCTACGAGCAGTACTTC
NA | TRBJ2-7 | NA | TRBV27 | CASKGLRQDTYEQYF | TGTGCCAGCAAGGGTTTAAGACAGGACACCTACGAGCAGTACTTC
NA | TRBJ1-5 | NA | TRBV6-4 | CASNEVTRGIRNQPQHF | TGTGCCAGCAATGAGGTTACGAGGGGGATAAGGAATCAGCCCCAGCATTTT
NA | TRBJ2-2 | NA | TRBV28 | CASSFAGTGELFF | TGTGCCAGCAGTTTCGCAGGGACCGGGGAGCTGTTTTTT